These T cell receptor beta chains were read from a single sample in a study of cytomegalovirus exposure and HLA in healthy donors. The repertoire was sequenced with immunoSEQ multiplex PCR; TCRdb's copy has only in-frame clones and lacks some. Among some 150,000 clones listed, roughly 60% were seen once. The sequenced sample was PBMCs. These receptors originate from a man between 35 and 55 years old in good health and CMV-seronegative. The CDR3 runs from the conserved cysteine through the conserved F or W. A D gene is named only where the DNA matches it firmly. Rows give clone size only sometimes, using once, few, many, or a class for an expanded clone.

len	abundance	v_gene	d_gene	j_gene	CDR3nt	CDR3aa
14	.	TRBV7-9	TRBD1	TRBJ1-5	TGTGCCAGCAGCAGGACAGGGGGCAATCAGCCCCAGCATTTT	CASSRTGGNQPQHF
13	.	TRBV11-2	.	TRBJ2-7	TGTGCCAGCAGCTTAGTACAGCAGTACGAGCAGTACTTC	CASSLVQQYEQYF
16	.	TRBV15	.	TRBJ2-7	TGTGCCACCAGCAGAGAGGAACAGGGCCACTCCTACGAGCAGTACTTC	CATSREEQGHSYEQYF
16	.	TRBV30	.	TRBJ2-2	TGTGCCTGGAGGAAAACGGGATTAGCGCCCCCCGGGGAGCTGTTTTTT	CAWRKTGLAPPGELFF
11	.	TRBV19	.	TRBJ2-1	TGTGCCAGTAGTATAGGACTTAAAACGTTCTTC	CASSIGLKTFF
15	few	TRBV27	TRBD1	TRBJ2-7	TGTGCCAGCAGTTCAGAACAGGGGAGATCCTACGAGCAGTACTTC	CASSSEQGRSYEQYF
15	.	TRBV6-1	TRBD1	TRBJ2-7	TGTGCCAGCAGCCCCGGACAGGGGTGGTCCTACGAGCAGTACTTC	CASSPGQGWSYEQYF
15	.	TRBV5-4	TRBD1	TRBJ1-1	TGTGCCAGCAGCTCGACAGGGGGCGGGAGCACTGAAGCTTTCTTT	CASSSTGGGSTEAFF
16	few	TRBV19	.	TRBJ1-1	TGTGCCAGTAGTCCCCGCCGGGCGGGCGGGAACACTGAAGCTTTCTTT	CASSPRRAGGNTEAFF
14	few	TRBV25-1	.	TRBJ2-7	TGTGCCAGCAGTGACGGCGGGGCCACCTACGAGCAGTACTTC	CASSDGGATYEQYF
13	few	TRBV19	TRBD1	TRBJ2-7	TGTGCCAGTAGTGGCGACAGGGGGGGGGAGCAGTACTTC	CASSGDRGGEQYF
18	.	TRBV13	.	TRBJ2-7	TGTGCCAGCAGCTTAGAAGGTTCCGCAGGGCCCCACCTTTTCGGGCGGTACTTC	CASSLEGSAGPHLFGRYF
12	.	TRBV7-9	.	TRBJ2-5	TGTTCCAGCAGCTTATCCGGTGAGACCCAGTACTTC	CSSSLSGETQYF
15	.	TRBV5-1	TRBD2	TRBJ2-7	TGCGCCAGCAGCTTGGGTCTAGCGGGGAGCTACGAGCAGTACTTC	CASSLGLAGSYEQYF
14	.	TRBV6-5	.	TRBJ1-2	TGTGCCAGCAGACCAACGGGACACTTCTATGGCTACACCTTC	CASRPTGHFYGYTF
13	few	TRBV5-1	.	TRBJ2-5	TGCGCCAGCAGCTTGGGGCAGAAAGAGACCCAGTACTTC	CASSLGQKETQYF
14	.	TRBV27	.	TRBJ2-2	TGTGCCAGCAGTTTTTATGCAGGGCGCGGGGAGCTGTTTTTT	CASSFYAGRGELFF
16	few	TRBV7-9	.	TRBJ2-1	TGTGCCAGCACCGATGATGGGGCGAGCTCCTACAATGAGCAGTTCTTC	CASTDDGASSYNEQFF
16	.	TRBV14	TRBD2	TRBJ2-3	TGTGCCAGCAGCGTATCTAGCGGGAGATGGGGAGATACGCAGTATTTT	CASSVSSGRWGDTQYF
12	.	TRBV5-1	.	TRBJ1-1	TGCGCCAGCAAGGGGGGGGACACTGAAGCTTTCTTT	CASKGGDTEAFF
15	.	TRBV4-3	TRBD1	TRBJ2-5	TGCGCCAGCAGCCAAGTGGACAGGGGGCAAGAGACCCAGTACTTC	CASSQVDRGQETQYF
16	.	TRBV7-7	TRBD2	TRBJ2-3	TGTGCTAGCAGCTTAGCCGGGACTAGCGGGAGAGATACGCAGTATTTT	CASSLAGTSGRDTQYF
13	.	TRBV6-4	.	TRBJ2-2	TGTGCCAGCAGTGCCACAGGGTTCGGGGAGCTGTTTTTT	CASSATGFGELFF
15	few	TRBV23-1	TRBD1	TRBJ2-3	TGCGCCAGCGAAACCGGGACAGAAAACACAGATACGCAGTATTTT	CASETGTENTDTQYF
11	.	TRBV29-1	.	TRBJ1-1	TGCAGCGTTGACAGGGGTACTGAAGCTTTCTTT	CSVDRGTEAFF
12	once	TRBV6-5	.	TRBJ2-5	TGTGCCACCAACGCCGGGCAAGAGACCCAGTACTTC	CATNAGQETQYF
17	.	TRBV19	TRBD1	TRBJ1-1	TGTGCCAGTTCCAAACCGACAGGGCGCGTGGGGACTACTGAAGCTTTCTTT	CASSKPTGRVGTTEAFF
18	.	TRBV5-1	.	TRBJ1-6	TGCGCCAGCAGCTTGGAACCGCCTAGGCCTCTAGGCAATTCACCCCTCCACTTT	CASSLEPPRPLGNSPLHF
14	.	TRBV29-1	TRBD1	TRBJ1-1	TGCAGCGTTGACCTACAGGGGGCTAACACTGAAGCTTTCTTT	CSVDLQGANTEAFF
14	few	TRBV5-1	.	TRBJ2-5	TGCGCCAGCAGTATCATGGGGGCCCAAGAGACCCAGTACTTC	CASSIMGAQETQYF
15	.	TRBV5-8	TRBD2	TRBJ2-5	TGTGCCAGCAGTTCTTCTAGCGGGTGGGGAGAGACCCAGTACTTC	CASSSSSGWGETQYF
11	.	TRBV5-4	.	TRBJ2-5	TGTGCCAGCAGCTTGGACGGGACCCAGTACTTC	CASSLDGTQYF
15	.	TRBV6-1	.	TRBJ2-7	TGTGCCAGCAGGGGGGTTGGACAGCCTCCCGTCGAGCAGTACTTC	CASRGVGQPPVEQYF
14	.	TRBV7-2	TRBD1	TRBJ2-7	TGTGCCAGCAGCCCCGGGACAGGGACCTACGAGCAGTACTTC	CASSPGTGTYEQYF
13	few	TRBV2	.	TRBJ1-5	TGTGCCAGCAGTGAACAGGGTAGTCAGCCCCAGCATTTT	CASSEQGSQPQHF
15	.	TRBV5-6	.	TRBJ1-5	TGTGCCAGCAGCTTGGCCGGAGCCCCAAATCAGCCCCAGCATTTT	CASSLAGAPNQPQHF
15	.	TRBV7-9	TRBD1	TRBJ2-2	TGTGCCAGCAGGGGGGACAGGGCCGACACCGGGGAGCTGTTTTTT	CASRGDRADTGELFF
16	few	TRBV9	TRBD2	TRBJ2-1	TGTGCCAGCAGCGGAGGCCTAGCGGGGAGCTACAATGAGCAGTTCTTC	CASSGGLAGSYNEQFF
15	.	TRBV5-1	TRBD2	TRBJ2-1	TGCGCCAGCAGCTTCACTAGCGGGGTATACAATGAGCAGTTCTTC	CASSFTSGVYNEQFF
11	few	TRBV20-1	.	TRBJ1-1	TGCAGTGCTAGAGGCGGGTATGAAGCTTTCTTT	CSARGGYEAFF